Below are 16 T cell receptor beta chains sequenced from a single sample in a study of shared clonotypes between healthy human individuals. The method was immunoSEQ multiplex PCR; TCRdb's version includes in-frame clones alone and lacks a portion of them. The profile shows roughly 700,000 clones, 90% of them singletons. Sequenced sample: memory CD8+ T cells from PBMCs. Stated subset: CD45RO+ cells pooled with CCR7-negative TemRA cells. The receptor set was obtained from a man younger than 35 in good health. Some clones in this sample may be carry-over from other donors' samples.

V is TRBV7-9 and J is TRBJ2-7; no definite D call. Germline V gene sequence: CDR1 SEHNR, CDR2 FQNEAQ (reference sequence). The CDR3 has 13 amino acids. Trimming pared 6 bases from V and 3 bases from J, leaving 12 bases between. The CDR3 DNA is TGTGCCAGCAGGACCGGCAGAGACTACGAGCAGTACTTC. Amino acids: CASRTGRDYEQYF.

The V call is TRBV21-1, the J call TRBJ2-7; the D call TRBD1 from the table was never checked on the DNA. TRBV21-1 is a pseudogene segment. The CDR3 spans 14 residues. The CDR3, as DNA: TGTGCCAGCAGCAAAGGTGACAGACGCTACGAGCAGTACTTC. Its protein product is CASSKGDRRYEQYF.

The chain recombines TRBV5-1 with TRBJ2-7; D is possibly TRBD1 or TRBD2 (6 bases each). With 2 bases removed from V and 6 bases from J, the gap between germline ends came to 12 bases. CDR1 is SGHRS and CDR2 is YFSETQ in the germline V gene. CDR3 length equals 13 residues. The chain's CDR3 is CASSLGGLSEQYF. The DNA for the CDR3 is TGCGCCAGCAGCTTAGGGGGGCTGAGCGAGCAGTACTTC.

The chain has TRBV29-1 and TRBJ2-7; D remains ambiguous. Germline-derived CDR1 and CDR2 are SQVTM and ANQGSEA. V shed 2 bases and J shed 0 bases, with 8 bases lying between them. The CDR3 has 13 amino acids. The CDR3 loop reads CSVETQNSYEQYF. The CDR3 DNA follows: TGCAGCGTTGAAACCCAGAACTCCTACGAGCAGTACTTC.

The chain carries TRBV27 and TRBJ2-6, with D perhaps assigned TRBD1 or TRBD2 (5 bases each). CDR1 MNHEY and CDR2 SMNVEV come from the germline V gene (reference sequence). CDR3 length: 18 residues. The ends were cut back, 1 base at V and 0 bases at J, with 13 bases in the middle. The CDR3: CASSLFNFGASGANVLTF. CDR3 in DNA: TGTGCCAGCAGTTTATTCAATTTCGGGGCCTCTGGGGCCAACGTCCTGACTTTC.

The genes are TRBV9 and TRBJ2-1, with D maybe TRBD2 (7 bases). V lost 5 bases and J 4 bases, leaving 22 bases between the germline ends. Germline V lookup: CDR1 SGDLS, CDR2 YYNGEE. The CDR3 covers 17 residues. For the CDR3, the DNA is TGTGCCAGCAGTGCGGGGGCAGGTTCAACCAAATACAATGAGCAGTTCTTC. Residues: CASSAGAGSTKYNEQFF.

The table lists this clone with a few counts. This chain uses TRBV19 with TRBJ2-1; D unresolved. Trimming cost V 3 bases and J 6 bases, with 9 bases left between them. Germline assignment: CDR1 LNHDA and CDR2 SQIVND (reference sequence). The CDR3 sequence is 13 residues long. CDR3 DNA sequence: TGTGCCAGTAGTATTAGCAGTTTCAATGAGCAGTTCTTC. Translated: CASSISSFNEQFF.

V is TRBV7-9 and J is TRBJ2-1; D gene ambiguous. Germline CDR1 SEHNR, CDR2 FQNEAQ (reference sequence). The V and J ends lost 4 bases and 0 bases respectively, with 16 bases between them. The CDR3 contains 17 residues. CDR3 in amino acids: CASSSSQPASSYNEQFF. The CDR3 coding sequence is TGTGCCAGCAGCTCCTCACAGCCGGCGAGCTCCTACAATGAGCAGTTCTTC.

The chain is built from TRBV7-3 and TRBJ2-1; TRBD2 matches 9 bases. After removal of 2 bases from V and 4 bases from J, the junction contained 3 bases not matched to a gene. This CDR3 spans 15 amino acids. The V gene's germline CDR1 is SGHTA and CDR2 FQGTGA. The CDR3: CASSLLAGPYNEQFF. In nucleotides, the CDR3 is TGTGCCAGCAGCTTACTAGCGGGGCCTTACAATGAGCAGTTCTTC.

A note on this clone: The identical CDR3 is also encoded by other nucleotide sequences in the sample. This chain links TRBV27 with TRBJ2-7; possible D gene TRBD1, 6 bases. The CDR3 loop spans 13 amino acids. V dropped 4 bases and J dropped 2 bases, with 9 bases sitting between them. The germline CDR1 and CDR2 sequences are MNHEY and SMNVEV (reference sequence). The CDR3 here is CASSSGTTYEQYF. The CDR3 coding sequence is TGTGCCAGCAGTTCCGGGACAACCTACGAGCAGTACTTC.

The genes are TRBV27 and TRBJ1-4; D is uncertain. The CDR3 covers 14 residues. V lost 0 bases and J 6 bases, leaving 8 bases between the germline ends. Germline V gives CDR1 MNHEY, CDR2 SMNVEV (reference sequence). In nucleotides, the CDR3 is TGTGCCAGCAGTTTATCAGGGTGGGATGAAAAACTGTTTTTT. The encoded protein is CASSLSGWDEKLFF.

This clone was recorded once. The chain has TRBV5-1 and TRBJ2-7; D is undetermined. Looked up from germline, CDR1 is SGHRS and CDR2 is YFSETQ. This CDR3 has 14 amino acids. Trimming removed 2 bases at V and 1 base at J, with 10 bases between. CDR3 region: CASSFYYESYEQYF. Here the CDR3 DNA reads TGCGCCAGCAGCTTTTATTACGAATCCTACGAGCAGTACTTC. Based on the CDR3 plus reference TRBV5-1 and TRBJ2-7, the full variable domain is KAGVTQTPRYLIKTRGQQVTLSCSPISGHRSVSWYQQTPGQGLQFLFEYFSETQRNKGNFPGRFSGRQFSNSRSEMNVSTLELGDSALYLCASSFYYESYEQYFGPGTRLTVT.

This clone was counted once. Here the CDR3 DNA reads TGTGCCAGCAGCTCCTGGACAGAAATGAACTATGGCTACACCTTC. Translated, it gives CASSSWTEMNYGYTF. The rearrangement uses TRBV7-3 and TRBJ1-2; weak D call: TRBD1 (6 bases). Germline V gene sequence: CDR1 SGHTA, CDR2 FQGTGA. The CDR3 has 15 amino acids. Trimming removed 4 bases from V and 2 bases from J, with 14 bases in between.

The V call is TRBV4-2, the J call TRBJ2-1, with TRBD2 matching 7 bases. V lost 1 base to trimming and J lost 8 bases; unmatched junction nucleotides: 8. The germline CDR1 and CDR2 sequences are LGHNA and YNFKEQ. The CDR3 runs 15 residues. The CDR3 sequence is CASSQGGLPSDEQFF. The CDR3 DNA sequence: TGTGCCAGCAGCCAAGGGGGACTACCATCGGATGAGCAGTTCTTC.

The V and J genes are TRBV10-2 and TRBJ2-7, with 7 bases identical to TRBD1. Losses at the gene ends were 6 bases for V and 3 bases for J; bases not matched to a gene: 8. The CDR3 sequence is 14 residues long. CDR1 WSHSY and CDR2 SAAADI come from the germline V gene. CDR3 residues: CASSFRDRDYEQYF. The CDR3 region has the DNA TGCGCCAGCAGCTTCCGGGACAGAGACTACGAGCAGTACTTC.

The chain employs TRBV5-4 and TRBJ1-2, with D maybe TRBD1 (6 bases). From germline, CDR1 is SGHNT and CDR2 YYREEE (reference sequence). The V and J ends lost 4 bases and 8 bases respectively, with 12 bases between them. CDR3 size: 12 residues. In DNA form, the CDR3 reads TGTGCCAGCAGCGGACAGATCCCAGGCTACACCTTC. This translates into CASSGQIPGYTF.